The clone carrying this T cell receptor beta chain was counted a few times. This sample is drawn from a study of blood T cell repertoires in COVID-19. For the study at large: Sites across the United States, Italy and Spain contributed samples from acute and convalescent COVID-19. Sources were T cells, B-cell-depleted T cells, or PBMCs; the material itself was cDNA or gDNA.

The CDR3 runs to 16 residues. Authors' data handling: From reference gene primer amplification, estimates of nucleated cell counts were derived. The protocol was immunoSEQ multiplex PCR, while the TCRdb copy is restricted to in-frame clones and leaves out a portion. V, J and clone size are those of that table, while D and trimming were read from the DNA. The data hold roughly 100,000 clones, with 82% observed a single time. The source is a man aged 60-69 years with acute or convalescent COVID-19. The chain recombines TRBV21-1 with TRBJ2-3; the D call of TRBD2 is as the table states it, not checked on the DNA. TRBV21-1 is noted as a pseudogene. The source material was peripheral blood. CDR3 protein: CASSRVAGAFTDTQYF. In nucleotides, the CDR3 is TGTGCCAGCAGCAGAGTAGCGGGGGCCTTCACAGATACGCAGTATTTT.